The TCR beta chain described here comes from a study of CXCR3-negative and CXCR3-positive naive CD8 T cells (dated by TCRdb to between 2017 and 2020). Background for the entire study: In total, some 140 million TRB reads were obtained, corresponding to roughly 1.5 +/- 0.3 million reads per library. Diversity and physicochemical repertoire analyses were performed on 11 donors pooled from two independent experiments. Naive subsets from 5 or 6 donors and memory cells from 3 donors were included in the TRBV-TRBJ cluster analysis. Results and caveats for the whole study, not just this receptor: Naive CXCR3-negative and CXCR3-positive cells from the same donor showed similar TRBV-TRBJ usage, whereas memory cells showed distinct patterns. CXCR3 expression partially decreased after cryopreservation, so most assays used freshly isolated PBMCs. Compared with CXCR3-negative naive cells, CXCR3-positive naive cells had TRB CDR3s with higher hydrophobicity (lower Kidera factor 4), lower energy, and higher strength and volume indices. Repertoire diversity was comparably high in both naive subsets but much lower in memory CD8+ T cells. Because surface CD5, which is linked to self-reactivity in mice, was comparable between the naive subsets, TCR interaction strength was also inferred from the physicochemical properties of TRB CDR3s.

Note on this clonotype: The clone's antigen remains unknown.

The listed sequencing device is NextSeq 550. The Human TCR Profiling Kit (MiLaboratory) was used to make UMI-labeled 5' RACE TRB cDNA libraries. cDNA synthesis used the entire amount of extracted RNA, and PCR amplification then used the entire amount of cDNA produced. The libraries were made side by side, with each library going through the same number of PCR cycles. The paper's processing steps were these. With a requirement of at least two reads per UMI, MIGEC and MiXCR extracted about 50,000 +/- 10,000 unique UMI-labeled TRB cDNA molecules per library. Each library averaged roughly 36,000 +/- 9,600 functional in-frame TRB CDR3 nucleotide clonotypes without stop codons. After downsampling to 5000 UMI-labeled TRB molecules per sample, diversity metrics, including normalized Shannon-Wiener and Chao1, were computed in VDJtools. For the central five CDR3 residues, VDJtools calculated physicochemical properties weighted by clonotype size, namely interaction energy, strength, volume and Kidera factor 4. Once TCRdb had reprocessed the reads, it stored one entry per CDR3 protein sequence and supplied no DNA. The V and J calls and clone size are TCRdb's, not the authors'. The sample table includes roughly 120,000 distinct CDR3 sequences. The ten biggest clones cover 0.59% of the sample.

For every CD8+ T cell subset, some 310,000 cells were flow-sorted straight into RLT lysis buffer, and each subset was sorted in triplicate. To exclude memory contaminants, naive CD8+ T cells were stringently defined as CD45RO-CCR7+CD27+CD95-. Using standard density gradient centrifugation, peripheral blood mononuclear cells were isolated from buffy coats. Naive CXCR3-negative and CXCR3-positive CD8+ T cells were flow-sorted on a FACSAria III. Total RNA was extracted from sorted cells with an RNeasy Mini Kit. Input material: naive CXCR3+ CD8+ T cells from blood. The cell subset or site label, as the study defines it: CD45RO-CCR7+CD27+CD95- naive CD8+ T cells expressing CXCR3 (TNR3+). The source of this sequence is a human donor in good health. Some clones in this sample may be carry-over from other donors' samples.

The CDR3 here reads CASSVSVYNEQFF. Here the chain combines TRBV25-1 and TRBJ2-7; TCRdb indicates TRBD2, and absent DNA this call remains unverified. CDR1 is given as MGHDK and CDR2 as SYGVNS, both from the germline V gene. Reading from cysteine to phenylalanine, the CDR3 counts 13 amino acids. DNA was not recorded.